The present entry profiles one T cell receptor (beta chain) with its context. The antigen is unknown. These data belong to a study of cytomegalovirus exposure and HLA in healthy donors. CDR3 size: 15 residues. Germline V gene lookup returns CDR1 SGHTA and CDR2 FQGNSA. V dropped 2 bases and J dropped 5 bases, with 14 bases sitting between them. The study's findings and limits: There were reportedly fewer N-insertions in an Asian-associated ancestry cluster than the approximately 670-donor mean, in a later analysis. The study assumed roughly uniform donor sequencing depth for presence/absence analyses. An analysis that was carried out later associated fewer than 20,000 TCR beta sequences with HLA alleles at 0.05 false discovery rate.

The PCR made use of 60 Vbeta and 13 Jbeta primers. Clones were read by immunoSEQ multiplex PCR, and TCRdb kept only the in-frame ones, dropping some. The sample contains 85,000 to 120,000 clones, roughly 73% of which appear only once. The clonotype comes from a man aged 40-55 years in good health and CMV-seronegative. Sequenced input: PBMCs. This chain connects TRBV7-2 to TRBJ2-3; D is perhaps TRBD2 (5 bases). The CDR3 sequence is CASSLKVWSGDTQYF. Written as DNA, the CDR3 is TGTGCCAGCAGCTTAAAGGTCTGGAGCGGAGATACGCAGTATTTT.